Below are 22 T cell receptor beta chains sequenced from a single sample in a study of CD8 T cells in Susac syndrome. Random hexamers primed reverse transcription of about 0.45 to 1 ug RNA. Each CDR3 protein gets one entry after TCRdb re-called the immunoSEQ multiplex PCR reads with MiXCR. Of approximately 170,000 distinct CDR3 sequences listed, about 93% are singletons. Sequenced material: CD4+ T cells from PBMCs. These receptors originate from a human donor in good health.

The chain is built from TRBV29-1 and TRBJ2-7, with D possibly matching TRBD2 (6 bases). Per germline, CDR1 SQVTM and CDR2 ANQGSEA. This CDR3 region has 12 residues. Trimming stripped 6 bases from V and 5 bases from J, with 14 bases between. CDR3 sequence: CSVEGIEHEQYF. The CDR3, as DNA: TGCAGCGTGGAGGGGATCGAGCACGAGCAGTACTTC.

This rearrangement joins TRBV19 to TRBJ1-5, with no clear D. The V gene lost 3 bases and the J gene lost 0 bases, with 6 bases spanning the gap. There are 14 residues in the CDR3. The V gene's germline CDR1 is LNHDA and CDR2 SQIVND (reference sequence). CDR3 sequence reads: CASSMRDSNQPQHF. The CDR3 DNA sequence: TGTGCCAGTAGTATGCGGGATAGCAATCAGCCCCAGCATTTT.

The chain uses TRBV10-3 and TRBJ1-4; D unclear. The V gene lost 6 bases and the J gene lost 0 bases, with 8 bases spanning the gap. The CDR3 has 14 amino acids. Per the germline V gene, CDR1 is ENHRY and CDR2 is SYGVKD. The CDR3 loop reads CAIRESATNEKLFF. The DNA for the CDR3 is TGTGCCATCAGGGAGAGTGCAACTAATGAAAAACTGTTTTTT.

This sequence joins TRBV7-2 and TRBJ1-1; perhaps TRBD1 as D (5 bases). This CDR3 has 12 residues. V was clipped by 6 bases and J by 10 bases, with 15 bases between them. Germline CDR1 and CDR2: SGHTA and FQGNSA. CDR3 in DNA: TGTGCCAGCAGGGTGTGGGGCGGTGGAGCTTTCTTT. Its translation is CASRVWGGGAFF.

In DNA, the CDR3 is TGCAGCGTTGTAATAGCGCAAGAGACCCAGTACTTC. Translation: CSVVIAQETQYF. This chain joins TRBV29-1 and TRBJ2-5, with D perhaps TRBD2 (5 bases). The ends were cut back, 4 bases at V and 2 bases at J, with 8 bases in the middle. Looked up from germline, CDR1 is SQVTM and CDR2 is ANQGSEA. CDR3 length: 12 residues.

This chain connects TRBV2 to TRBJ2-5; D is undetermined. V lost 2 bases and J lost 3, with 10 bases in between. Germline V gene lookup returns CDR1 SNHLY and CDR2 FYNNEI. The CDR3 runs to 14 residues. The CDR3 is CASSEILGKETQYF. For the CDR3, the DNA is TGTGCCAGCAGTGAAATTTTGGGGAAAGAGACCCAGTACTTC.

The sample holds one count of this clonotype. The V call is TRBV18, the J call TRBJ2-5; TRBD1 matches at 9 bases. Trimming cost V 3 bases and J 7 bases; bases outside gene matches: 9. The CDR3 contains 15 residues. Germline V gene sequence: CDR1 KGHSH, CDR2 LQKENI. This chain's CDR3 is CASSPPGQGPGTQYF. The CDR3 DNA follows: TGTGCCAGCTCACCCCCTGGACAGGGGCCGGGGACCCAGTACTTC.

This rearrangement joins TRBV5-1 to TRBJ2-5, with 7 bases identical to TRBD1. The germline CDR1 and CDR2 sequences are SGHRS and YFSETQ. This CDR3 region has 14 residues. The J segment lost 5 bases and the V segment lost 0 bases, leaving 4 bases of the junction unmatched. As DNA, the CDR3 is TGCGCCAGCAGCTTGGCCACAGGGGTGGAGACCCAGTACTTC. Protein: CASSLATGVETQYF.

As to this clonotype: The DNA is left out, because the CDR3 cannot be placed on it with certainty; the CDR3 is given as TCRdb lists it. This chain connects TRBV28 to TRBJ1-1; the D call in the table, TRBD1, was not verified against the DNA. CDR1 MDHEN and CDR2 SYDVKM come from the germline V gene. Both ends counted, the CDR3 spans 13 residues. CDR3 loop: CASSSSDRAGAFF.

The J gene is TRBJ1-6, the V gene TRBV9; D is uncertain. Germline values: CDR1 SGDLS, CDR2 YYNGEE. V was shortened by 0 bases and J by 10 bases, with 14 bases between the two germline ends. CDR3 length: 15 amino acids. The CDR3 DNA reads TGTGCCAGCAGCGTAGATGGACTTGGGAGATCACCCCTCCACTTT. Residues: CASSVDGLGRSPLHF.

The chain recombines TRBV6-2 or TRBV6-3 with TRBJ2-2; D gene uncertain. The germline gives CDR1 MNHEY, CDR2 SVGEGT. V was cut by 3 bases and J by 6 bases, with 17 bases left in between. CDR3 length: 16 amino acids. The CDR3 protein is CASSYQGPKVAGELFF. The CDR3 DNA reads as TGTGCCAGCAGTTATCAAGGGCCAAAAGTGGCCGGGGAGCTGTTTTTT.

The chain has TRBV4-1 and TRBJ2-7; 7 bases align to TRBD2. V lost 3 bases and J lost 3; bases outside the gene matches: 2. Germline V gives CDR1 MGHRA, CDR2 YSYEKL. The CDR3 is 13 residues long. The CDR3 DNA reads TGCGCCAGCAGCCAGGGGAGGGTCTACGAGCAGTACTTC. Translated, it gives CASSQGRVYEQYF.

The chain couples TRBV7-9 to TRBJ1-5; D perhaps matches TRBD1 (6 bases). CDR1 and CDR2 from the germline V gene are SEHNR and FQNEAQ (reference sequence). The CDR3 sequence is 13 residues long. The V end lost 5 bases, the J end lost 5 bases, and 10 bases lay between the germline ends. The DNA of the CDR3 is TGTGCCAGCAGCACGGACAGTTATCAGCCCCAGCATTTT. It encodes CASSTDSYQPQHF.

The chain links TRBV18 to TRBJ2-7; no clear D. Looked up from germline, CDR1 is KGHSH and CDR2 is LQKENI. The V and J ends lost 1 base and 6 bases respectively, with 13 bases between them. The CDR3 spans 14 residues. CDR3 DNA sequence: TGTGCCAGCTCACCACGGGAAGGGTTTAGCGAGCAGTACTTC. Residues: CASSPREGFSEQYF.

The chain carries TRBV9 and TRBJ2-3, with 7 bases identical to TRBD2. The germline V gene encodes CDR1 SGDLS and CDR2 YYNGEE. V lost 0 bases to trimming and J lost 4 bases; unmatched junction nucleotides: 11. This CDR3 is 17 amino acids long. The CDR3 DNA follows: TGTGCCAGCAGCGTAGAATCTAGCGGTTGGTCTTCAGATACGCAGTATTTT. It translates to CASSVESSGWSSDTQYF. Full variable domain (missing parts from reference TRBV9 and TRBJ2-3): DSGVTQTPKHLITATGQRVTLRCSPRSGDLSVYWYQQSLDQGLQFLIQYYNGEERAKGNILERFSAQQFPDLHSELNLSSLELGDSALYFCASSVESSGWSSDTQYFGPGTRLTVL.

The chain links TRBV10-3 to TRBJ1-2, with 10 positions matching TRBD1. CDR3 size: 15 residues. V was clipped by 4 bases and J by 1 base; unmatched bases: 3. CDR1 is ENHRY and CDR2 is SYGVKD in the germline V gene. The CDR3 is CAISGQGANNYGYTF. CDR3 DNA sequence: TGTGCCATCAGTGGACAGGGGGCGAATAACTATGGCTACACCTTC.

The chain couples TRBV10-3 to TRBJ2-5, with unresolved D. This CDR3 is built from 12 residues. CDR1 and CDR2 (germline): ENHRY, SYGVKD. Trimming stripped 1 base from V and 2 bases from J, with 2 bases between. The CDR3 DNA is TGTGCCATCAGTGAGTTTCAAGAGACCCAGTACTTC. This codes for CAISEFQETQYF.

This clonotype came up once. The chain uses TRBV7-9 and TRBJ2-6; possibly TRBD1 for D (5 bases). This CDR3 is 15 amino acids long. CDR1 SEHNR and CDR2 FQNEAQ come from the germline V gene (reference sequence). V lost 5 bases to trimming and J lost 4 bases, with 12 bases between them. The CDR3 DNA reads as TGTGCCAGCAGCCTGGCAGGGAAAGGGGCCAACGTCCTGACTTTC. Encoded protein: CASSLAGKGANVLTF. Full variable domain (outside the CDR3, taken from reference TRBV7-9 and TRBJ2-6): DTGVSQNPRHKITKRGQNVTFRCDPISEHNRLYWYRQTLGQGPEFLTYFQNEAQLEKSRLLSDRFSAERPKGSFSTLEIQRTEQGDSAMYLCASSLAGKGANVLTFGAGSRLTVL.

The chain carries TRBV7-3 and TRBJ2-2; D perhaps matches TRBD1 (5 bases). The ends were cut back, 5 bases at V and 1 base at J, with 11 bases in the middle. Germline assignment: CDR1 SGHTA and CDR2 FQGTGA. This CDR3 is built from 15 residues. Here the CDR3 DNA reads TGTGCCAGCAGCCCGCAGGGAATGAACACCGGGGAGCTGTTTTTT. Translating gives CASSPQGMNTGELFF.

The CDR3 loop reads CASSQGLGQGPYEQYF. DNA of the CDR3: TGTGCCAGCAGCCAAGGTCTCGGACAGGGTCCCTACGAGCAGTACTTC. This chain joins TRBV3-1 and TRBJ2-7, with 8 bases identical to TRBD1. Looked up from germline, CDR1 is LGHDT and CDR2 is YNNKEL (reference sequence). CDR3 size: 16 residues. Losses at the gene ends were 1 base for V and 2 bases for J; bases not matched to a gene: 7.

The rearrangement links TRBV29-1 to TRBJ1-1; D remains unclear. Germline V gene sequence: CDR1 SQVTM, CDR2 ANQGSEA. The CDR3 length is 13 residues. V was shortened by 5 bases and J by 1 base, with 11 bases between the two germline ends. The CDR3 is CSVSALGNTEAFF. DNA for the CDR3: TGCAGCGTTTCGGCGTTGGGGAACACTGAAGCTTTCTTT.

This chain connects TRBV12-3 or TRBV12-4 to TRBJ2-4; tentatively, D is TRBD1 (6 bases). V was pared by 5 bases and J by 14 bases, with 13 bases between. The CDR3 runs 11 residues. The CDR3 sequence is CASSTTGPKYF. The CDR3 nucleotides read TGTGCCAGCAGTACGACAGGACCGAAGTACTTC.